The 5 T cell receptor beta chains presented below share a single source sample, sequenced in a study of somatic mutations in cytotoxic T cells in rheumatoid arthritis. Generated by immunoSEQ multiplex PCR, the TCRdb table keeps only in-frame clones and is missing some. The data show about 25,000 clones, around 74% seen once. Sequenced material: CD8+ T cells sorted from blood. All receptors derive from a woman aged 18-30 years in good health.

V and J are TRBV9 and TRBJ1-6; unclear D gene. The CDR3 sequence is 13 residues long. Germline CDR1 reads SGDLS; CDR2 reads YYNGEE. V gave up 6 bases and J gave up 5 bases, with 9 bases separating them. CDR3 amino acids: CASKESDNSPLHF. The CDR3 DNA sequence: TGTGCCAGCAAGGAATCTGATAATTCACCCCTCCACTTT.

V is TRBV27 and J is TRBJ2-1, with a possible D match to TRBD1 (6 bases). CDR1 and CDR2 from the germline V gene are MNHEY and SMNVEV (reference sequence). The CDR3 contains 15 residues. V shed 0 bases and J shed 5 bases, with 11 bases lying between them. The CDR3 here is CASSLSGDMDNEQFF. CDR3 DNA: TGTGCCAGCAGTTTATCTGGGGACATGGACAATGAGCAGTTCTTC.

The CDR3 here is CASSPGTGREQYV. CDR3 nucleotides: TGTGCCAGCAGTCCCGGGACAGGGAGGGAGCAGTACGTC. This chain uses TRBV28 with TRBJ2-7; the match to TRBD1 covers 9 bases. The CDR3 spans 13 residues. Germline CDR1 is MDHEN and CDR2 is SYDVKM. V lost 5 bases and J lost 7; bases outside the gene matches: 6.

CDR3 sequence: CSALTFSSGNTIYF. The CDR3 DNA reads as TGCAGCGCCCTCACCTTTTCCTCTGGAAACACCATATATTTT. This chain links TRBV29-1 with TRBJ1-3; no reliable D call. The V gene lost 7 bases and the J gene lost 0 bases, with 13 bases spanning the gap. This CDR3 has 14 residues. From germline, CDR1 is SQVTM and CDR2 ANQGSEA.

This chain uses TRBV14 with TRBJ1-2; TRBD1 might be the D (5 bases). This CDR3 is built from 13 residues. From germline, CDR1 is SGHDN and CDR2 FVKESK. The V and J ends lost 0 bases and 7 bases respectively, with 9 bases between them. As DNA, the CDR3 is TGTGCCAGCAGCCAAGACGTGAGGGGTGGCTACACCTTC. Encoded protein: CASSQDVRGGYTF.